One sample yielded the 23 T cell receptor beta chains listed below, sequenced in a study of T-cell reconstitution after alpha-beta-depleted transplantation in children. Preparation of the TCRbeta library used unique molecular identifiers. Using its own MiXCR run on the PCR reads, TCRdb lists one record per CDR3 protein. The sample shows roughly 500,000 distinct CDR3 sequences, around 13% of them seen only once. Material: PBMCs from the stem cell graft donor, obtained from the stem cell graft. Receptor source: a human donor who donated a stem cell graft to a child with combined immunodeficiency.

Ten or more counts support this clonotype. The genes are TRBV27 and TRBJ2-7; 9 bases line up with TRBD2. CDR1 MNHEY and CDR2 SMNVEV come from the germline V gene (reference sequence). This CDR3 is 13 amino acids long. V was pared by 5 bases and J by 6 bases, with 5 bases of the junction left unmatched. The CDR3 nucleotides read TGTGCCAGCAGTGCGGGACTAGCTTTCGAGCAGTACTTC. Translating it yields CASSAGLAFEQYF.

This chain uses TRBV11-2 with TRBJ1-4; D unresolved. The CDR3 has 15 residues. Germline CDR1 and CDR2: SGHAT and FQNNGV. V dropped 0 bases and J dropped 5 bases, with 10 bases sitting between them. CDR3 amino acids: CASSLERGLNEKLFF. The DNA of the CDR3 is TGTGCCAGCAGCTTAGAGAGAGGTCTAAATGAAAAACTGTTTTTT.

This clonotype was detected ten times or more. A read error may produce the germline difference seen at one junction end. The chain joins TRBV12-3 or TRBV12-4 to TRBJ2-3, with 9 bases matching TRBD2. The CDR3 consists of 14 residues. CDR3 coding DNA: TGTGCCAGCAGGTTAGCGGGAGCGAGAGATACGCAGTATTTT. Translated: CASRLAGARDTQYF.

V and J are TRBV5-1 and TRBJ1-4, with D possibly being TRBD1 (6 bases). The CDR3 is 14 residues long. Germline loops: CDR1 SGHRS, CDR2 YFSETQ. V gave up 4 bases and J gave up 7 bases, with 14 bases separating them. The CDR3 sequence is CASSLGGAGEKLFF. The CDR3 DNA is TGCGCCAGCAGCCTCGGGGGCGCGGGTGAAAAACTGTTTTTT. Complete variable domain (other parts from reference TRBV5-1 and TRBJ1-4): KAGVTQTPRYLIKTRGQQVTLSCSPISGHRSVSWYQQTPGQGLQFLFEYFSETQRNKGNFPGRFSGRQFSNSRSEMNVSTLELGDSALYLCASSLGGAGEKLFFGSGTQLSVL.

The rearrangement joins TRBV5-1 to TRBJ2-7; a possible D gene is TRBD1 (5 bases). Trimming left V 5 bases short and J 7 bases short, with 25 bases between. CDR1 and CDR2 (germline): SGHRS, YFSETQ. CDR3 length: 16 residues. CDR3 region: CASSSWVPTGAEEQYF. The CDR3 bases are TGCGCCAGCAGTTCATGGGTTCCTACAGGCGCTGAAGAGCAGTACTTC. Complete variable domain (other parts from reference TRBV5-1 and TRBJ2-7): KAGVTQTPRYLIKTRGQQVTLSCSPISGHRSVSWYQQTPGQGLQFLFEYFSETQRNKGNFPGRFSGRQFSNSRSEMNVSTLELGDSALYLCASSSWVPTGAEEQYFGPGTRLTVT.

This clonotype turned up a few times. This chain uses TRBV12-3 or TRBV12-4 with TRBJ2-1; tentative D call: TRBD2 (6 bases). V was clipped by 3 bases and J by 9 bases, with 18 bases between them. The length of the CDR3 is 15 residues. CDR3 sequence: CASSLSRERVREQFF. The CDR3 bases are TGTGCCAGCAGTTTGTCCCGGGAGCGGGTACGTGAGCAGTTCTTC.

The chain carries TRBV13 and TRBJ2-7, with 7 bases lining up with TRBD1. This CDR3 is built from 15 residues. V shed 4 bases and J 2 bases; nucleotides not matched to a gene: 8. Per the germline V gene, CDR1 is PRHDT and CDR2 is FYEKMQ (reference sequence). The CDR3 is CASSSEDGQAYEQYF. The DNA of the CDR3 is TGTGCCAGCAGCTCGGAGGATGGACAGGCCTACGAGCAGTACTTC. Full variable domain (rest looked up from reference TRBV13 and TRBJ2-7): AAGVIQSPRHLIKEKRETATLKCYPIPRHDTVYWYQQGPGQDPQFLISFYEKMQSDKGSIPDRFSAQQFSDYHSELNMSSLELGDSALYFCASSSEDGQAYEQYFGPGTRLTVT.

This clonotype was seen many times. V is TRBV5-6 and J is TRBJ2-3; D assignment may be TRBD1 or TRBD2 (5 bases each). The CDR3 is made up of 17 amino acids. CDR1 and CDR2 from the germline V gene are SGHDT and YYEEEE. V was clipped by 1 base and J by 4 bases, with 19 bases between them. CDR3 nucleotides: TGTGCCAGCAGCTTGTGGGGGAAGGGGCAGGCGTCAGATACGCAGTATTTT. This sequence encodes CASSLWGKGQASDTQYF. Looking up the rest from reference TRBV5-6 and TRBJ2-3 gives the full variable domain: DAGVTQSPTHLIKTRGQQVTLRCSPKSGHDTVSWYQQALGQGPQFIFQYYEEEERQRGNFPDRFSGHQFPNYSSELNVNALLLGDSALYLCASSLWGKGQASDTQYFGPGTRLTVL.

This clonotype appeared many times. The rearrangement uses TRBV6-6 and TRBJ2-1, with D perhaps matching TRBD1 (5 bases). The V end was cut by 2 bases, the J end by 4 bases, with 6 bases between. This CDR3 has 13 residues. Germline assignment: CDR1 MNHNY and CDR2 SVGAGI (reference sequence). The chain's CDR3 is CASSYDSYNEQFF. As DNA, the CDR3 is TGTGCCAGCAGTTACGACAGTTACAATGAGCAGTTCTTC.

This chain uses TRBV5-5 with TRBJ2-1; 9 nucleotides match TRBD2. The germline gives CDR1 SGHKS, CDR2 YYEKEE (reference sequence). CDR3 size: 14 residues. V was clipped by 3 bases and J by 3 bases; unmatched bases: 1. Here the CDR3 reads CASSSRGGYNEQFF. CDR3 nucleotide sequence: TGTGCCAGCAGCTCGCGGGGGGGCTACAATGAGCAGTTCTTC. Full variable domain (missing parts from reference TRBV5-5 and TRBJ2-1): DAGVTQSPTHLIKTRGQQVTLRCSPISGHKSVSWYQQVLGQGPQFIFQYYEKEERGRGNFPDRFSARQFPNYSSELNVNALLLGDSALYLCASSSRGGYNEQFFGPGTRLTVL.

The chain has TRBV19 and TRBJ2-7; the match to TRBD1 covers 8 bases. V gave up 5 bases and J gave up 5 bases; unmatched junction bases: 8. This CDR3 region has 14 residues. Germline CDR1 reads LNHDA; CDR2 reads SQIVND (reference sequence). CDR3 sequence: CASSPRTGSNEQYF. DNA for the CDR3: TGTGCCAGTAGTCCTCGGACAGGGTCGAACGAGCAGTACTTC.

The V and J genes are TRBV20-1 and TRBJ2-7, with D possibly being TRBD2 (7 bases). V was shortened by 5 bases and J by 6 bases, with 20 bases between the two germline ends. In germline, CDR1 is DFQATT, CDR2 SNEGSKA (reference sequence). CDR3 size: 14 residues. CDR3 sequence: CSAPVGGGPGEQYF. In DNA, the CDR3 is TGCAGTGCTCCGGTTGGGGGGGGGCCGGGCGAGCAGTACTTC.

This clonotype was picked up many times. This sequence joins TRBV5-1 and TRBJ2-3; 12 positions agree with TRBD2. The CDR3 is 15 amino acids. Germline CDR1 SGHRS, CDR2 YFSETQ. V dropped 4 bases and J dropped 5; count of bases not matched to a gene: 5. The CDR3 reads CASSQTSGSLDTQYF. Here the CDR3 DNA reads TGCGCCAGCAGCCAGACTAGCGGGAGTCTAGATACGCAGTATTTT.

The chain employs TRBV27 and TRBJ1-2, with D unclear. Germline lookup yields CDR1 MNHEY and CDR2 SMNVEV (reference sequence). V was pared by 0 bases and J by 7 bases, with 12 bases between. CDR3 length: 14 residues. The CDR3 region has the DNA TGTGCCAGCAGTTTATCCGTGGACTTTGGTGGCTACACCTTC. It is translated as CASSLSVDFGGYTF.

This clonotype turned up a few times. The rearrangement uses TRBV4-3 and TRBJ1-3; D possibly corresponds to TRBD1 (6 bases). Looked up from germline, CDR1 is LGHNA and CDR2 is YSLEER. V gave up 8 bases and J gave up 7 bases, with 18 bases separating them. The CDR3 contains 14 residues. CDR3 in amino acids: CASAPGTFSNTIYF. The CDR3 nucleotides read TGCGCCAGCGCGCCCGGGACATTCTCTAACACCATATATTTT.

The sample holds many counts of this clonotype. This sequence joins TRBV5-1 and TRBJ2-2; 7 nucleotides align to TRBD1. V was pared by 6 bases and J by 1 base, with 6 bases of the junction left unmatched. This CDR3 is built from 15 residues. The germline gives CDR1 SGHRS, CDR2 YFSETQ. CDR3 sequence: CASNRQGKNTGELFF. In DNA, the CDR3 is TGCGCCAGCAACCGACAGGGCAAGAACACCGGGGAGCTGTTTTTT.

This clonotype was observed many times. J is TRBJ2-2 and V is TRBV27; TRBD1 might be the D (6 bases). CDR1 is MNHEY, CDR2 SMNVEV, per germline (reference sequence). This CDR3 contains 14 residues. The V and J ends lost 3 bases and 4 bases respectively, with 9 bases between them. The CDR3 DNA sequence: TGTGCCAGCAGTTTCACCAGGGGCACCGGGGAGCTGTTTTTT. Encoded protein: CASSFTRGTGELFF.

The CDR3 nucleotides are TGTGCCACCAGCGGACGCACTGATCTCAATCAGCCCCAGCATTTT. It translates to CATSGRTDLNQPQHF. This chain joins TRBV15 and TRBJ1-5; D gene unclear. Germline V lookup: CDR1 LNHNV, CDR2 YYDKDF (reference sequence). V lost 5 bases and J 3 bases, leaving 14 bases between the germline ends. The CDR3 extends over 15 amino acids.

The chain carries TRBV4-3 and TRBJ2-2; 9 nucleotides line up with TRBD2. The germline CDR1 and CDR2 sequences are LGHNA and YSLEER. This CDR3 comprises 17 residues. Losses at the gene ends were 0 bases for V and 3 bases for J; bases not matched to a gene: 5. CDR3 residues: CASSQDRLAGYTGELFF. The CDR3 nucleotides read TGCGCCAGCAGCCAAGATCGCCTAGCGGGGTACACCGGGGAGCTGTTTTTT.

In its sample, this clonotype was seen many times. This sequence joins TRBV5-1 and TRBJ1-1, with D possibly TRBD1 on 5 matching bases. Germline CDR1 reads SGHRS; CDR2 reads YFSETQ. CDR3 length: 14 amino acids. V dropped 2 bases and J dropped 3 bases, with 11 bases sitting between them. The CDR3 loop reads CASSLGAADTEAFF. The DNA for the CDR3 is TGCGCCAGCAGCTTAGGGGCGGCTGACACTGAAGCTTTCTTT.

The rearrangement joins TRBV5-1 to TRBJ1-2; D not resolved. The germline V gene has CDR1 SGHRS and CDR2 YFSETQ. Trimming cost V 4 bases and J 4 bases, with 11 bases left between them. CDR3 size: 13 residues. The CDR3 region is CASSEMGVYGYTF. In nucleotides, the CDR3 is TGCGCCAGCAGCGAGATGGGTGTCTATGGCTACACCTTC.

Ten or more counts support this clonotype. The rearrangement links TRBV12-3 or TRBV12-4 to TRBJ2-5; possibly TRBD2 for D (6 bases). The CDR3 loop spans 15 amino acids. Trimming shortened V by 5 bases and J by 2 bases, and 15 bases separated the two germline ends. CDR3 sequence reads: CASSPQEGGQETQYF. In DNA form, the CDR3 reads TGTGCCAGCAGTCCGCAGGAGGGTGGGCAAGAGACCCAGTACTTC.

This clonotype has a count of ten or more. The V call is TRBV6-6, the J call TRBJ2-1; 10 positions match TRBD2. Germline V gives CDR1 MNHNY, CDR2 SVGAGI (reference sequence). This CDR3 comprises 13 residues. The junction had 1 base not matched to a gene; V was cut back by 4 bases and J by 7 bases. The CDR3 bases are TGTGCCAGCAGTTCGGGACTAGCGAATGAGCAGTTCTTC. Residues: CASSSGLANEQFF.